One and the same sample provided the 20 T cell receptor beta chains below, sequenced in a study of T cell repertoires in cytomegalovirus infection. TCRdb reanalysed the reads using MiXCR and keeps one entry per CDR3 protein. This sample yields about 360,000 distinct CDR3 sequences, of which about 35% are seen a single time; roughly 12% belongs to the top ten. These receptors lack a known antigen. The specimen comprised cultured PBMCs, sampled from culture after CMV antigen stimulation. The receptors stem from a human donor in good health (CMV status not recorded). Some clones in this sample may be carry-over from other donors' samples.

This clonotype has more than one count but fewer than ten. This rearrangement joins TRBV10-2 to TRBJ2-6; the D gene is possibly TRBD2 (7 bases). Looked up from germline, CDR1 is WSHSY and CDR2 is SAAADI. Trimming removed 6 bases from V and 2 bases from J, with 14 bases in between. The CDR3 covers 16 residues. CDR3 nucleotides: TGCGCCAGCAGGGGAGGGGGGGTGCCTGGGGCCAACGTCCTGACTTTC. This codes for CASRGGGVPGANVLTF.

In this sample, this clonotype turned up a few times. This chain joins TRBV4-3 and TRBJ1-4, with D hard to call. The CDR3 covers 13 residues. V was trimmed by 2 bases and J by 8 bases, leaving 9 bases between them. CDR1 and CDR2 (germline): LGHNA, YSLEER. This chain's CDR3 is CASSQIGDEKLFF. CDR3 coding DNA: TGCGCCAGCAGCCAAATCGGTGACGAAAAACTGTTTTTT.

The table lists this clonotype with many counts. V is TRBV7-3 and J is TRBJ2-5; no clear D. In germline, CDR1 is SGHTA, CDR2 FQGTGA. CDR3 length: 14 residues. Trimming took 5 bases from V and 4 from J, leaving 14 bases between them. The CDR3 nucleotides read TGTGCCAGCAGCCCAACGACCCGTGGAGAGACCCAGTACTTC. Translated: CASSPTTRGETQYF.

V usage is TRBV12-3 or TRBV12-4 and J usage is TRBJ2-3, with 9 bases lining up with TRBD2. The CDR3 consists of 15 residues. The ends lost 7 bases at V and 2 bases at J; junction bases unmatched: 7. This CDR3 is CASNRLAGYTDTQYF. In DNA, the CDR3 is TGTGCCAGCAATCGGCTAGCGGGGTACACAGATACGCAGTATTTT.

The chain uses TRBV3-1 and TRBJ2-1; D may be TRBD2 (7 bases). CDR1 and CDR2 (germline): LGHDT, YNNKEL (reference sequence). V lost 2 bases, J lost 8 bases, and 25 bases lay in between. The CDR3 covers 18 residues. CDR3 DNA sequence: TGTGCCAGCAGCCAACATCCCCGACAGGCGCGACTAGCACATGAGCAGTTCTTC. Translated, it gives CASSQHPRQARLAHEQFF.

The genes are TRBV6-1 and TRBJ2-3, with D possibly matching TRBD1 (6 bases). The CDR3 is 15 amino acids. The germline gives CDR1 MNHNS, CDR2 SASEGT. V was shortened by 5 bases and J by 0 bases, with 12 bases between the two germline ends. The CDR3 region is CASSLQDRSTDTQYF. CDR3 nucleotide sequence: TGTGCCAGCAGTCTCCAGGACAGAAGCACAGATACGCAGTATTTT.

This clonotype was seen ten or more times. This chain joins TRBV7-2 and TRBJ2-6, with a tentative D call TRBD1 (6 bases). Germline V lookup: CDR1 SGHTA, CDR2 FQGNSA. This CDR3 is built from 17 residues. V lost 5 bases to trimming and J lost 0 bases, with 14 bases between them. The CDR3 DNA reads TGTGCCAGCAGCGCCGACAGGCCATCCTCTGGGGCCAACGTCCTGACTTTC. Translating gives CASSADRPSSGANVLTF.

This clonotype appeared many times. V usage is TRBV5-8 and J usage is TRBJ2-5, with D unclear. CDR1 and CDR2 (germline): SGHTS, YDEGEE. This CDR3 region has 12 residues. The V end was cut by 1 base, the J end by 8 bases, with 9 bases between. CDR3 protein: CASSLQFVTQYF. CDR3 DNA: TGTGCCAGCAGCTTGCAATTTGTCACCCAGTACTTC.

This clonotype was found a few times. The genes are TRBV7-2 and TRBJ1-5; D is unresolved. Deletions cut 5 bases from V and 0 bases from J, with 11 bases between. The CDR3 consists of 15 residues. The V gene's germline CDR1 is SGHTA and CDR2 FQGNSA. The DNA for the CDR3 is TGTGCCAGCAGCCTACAGTCTGTTAGCAATCAGCCCCAGCATTTT. As protein: CASSLQSVSNQPQHF.

The table lists this clonotype with a few counts. The chain recombines TRBV6-2 or TRBV6-3 with TRBJ2-7, with D possibly TRBD1 on 6 matching bases. The CDR3 loop spans 14 amino acids. V was pared by 7 bases and J by 4 bases, with 17 bases between. Germline V gene sequence: CDR1 MNHEY, CDR2 SVGEGT. The CDR3 region has the DNA TGTGCCAGCATGCTGACAGGACGGGGATACGAGCAGTACGTC. Translation: CASMLTGRGYEQYV.

In its sample, this clonotype was seen once. V gene TRBV6-1 combines with J gene TRBJ2-7; the match to TRBD2 covers 10 bases. The CDR3 is made up of 16 amino acids. CDR1 is MNHNS, CDR2 SASEGT, per germline. V shed 6 bases, J shed 0 bases, and the junction held 8 bases outside the gene matches. The CDR3: CASRSPSGGGSYEQYF. CDR3 sequence (DNA): TGTGCCAGCAGGAGCCCTAGCGGGGGAGGCTCCTACGAGCAGTACTTC.

This clonotype has a handful of counts. This rearrangement joins TRBV11-2 to TRBJ2-3; 8 nucleotides agree with TRBD2. The CDR3 runs to 15 residues. The junction had 8 bases not matched to a gene; V was cut back by 4 bases and J by 5 bases. CDR1 and CDR2 from the germline V gene are SGHAT and FQNNGV. The CDR3 nucleotides are TGTGCCAGCAGCTCCAATGGACTAGCTGTAGATACGCAGTATTTT. Translation gives CASSSNGLAVDTQYF.

In its sample, this clonotype was seen a few times. The J gene is TRBJ1-2, the V gene TRBV7-2; D is unclear. This CDR3 comprises 12 residues. V gave up 1 base and J gave up 13 bases, with 13 bases separating them. Germline V gives CDR1 SGHTA, CDR2 FQGNSA. CDR3 in DNA: TGTGCCAGCAGCTTAGTAAGGCCCAGGCTCACCTTC. Translating it yields CASSLVRPRLTF.

The chain recombines TRBV11-2 with TRBJ2-1, with a possible D match to TRBD2 (5 bases). V lost 2 bases and J 9 bases, leaving 17 bases between the germline ends. Germline values: CDR1 SGHAT, CDR2 FQNNGV. The CDR3 contains 15 residues. CDR3 sequence: CASSLSVGEGGEQFF. The DNA of the CDR3 is TGTGCCAGCAGCTTATCGGTGGGAGAAGGCGGTGAGCAGTTCTTC.

This clonotype was found once. This chain uses TRBV20-1 with TRBJ2-1; D may be TRBD1 (6 bases). V lost 3 bases to trimming and J lost 0 bases, with 12 bases between them. Germline V CDR1 and CDR2: DFQATT, SNEGSKA (reference sequence). The CDR3 loop spans 15 amino acids. CDR3 residues: CSASGQSRSYNEQFF. For the CDR3, the DNA is TGCAGTGCTAGCGGACAGAGCCGCTCCTACAATGAGCAGTTCTTC.

This clonotype was observed a handful of times. The V and J genes are TRBV6-6 and TRBJ2-7, with TRBD1 identical over 7 bases. This CDR3 comprises 17 residues. V shed 3 bases, J shed 0 bases, and the junction held 11 bases outside the gene matches. Germline V gives CDR1 MNHNY, CDR2 SVGAGI (reference sequence). CDR3 protein: CASSYRPLGQYSYEQYF. CDR3 nucleotides: TGTGCCAGCAGTTATCGCCCCCTGGGACAGTACTCCTACGAGCAGTACTTC.

This sequence joins TRBV5-6 and TRBJ2-1, with no clear D. The CDR3 is 13 amino acids. V dropped 0 bases and J dropped 8 bases, with 9 bases sitting between them. Germline CDR1 and CDR2: SGHDT and YYEEEE. The DNA of the CDR3 is TGTGCCAGCAGCTTGGGAAATTTCGATGAGCAGTTCTTC. Translation gives CASSLGNFDEQFF.

The chain has TRBV7-9 and TRBJ2-1; D may correspond to TRBD1 or TRBD2 (5 bases each). The germline V and J ends were trimmed by 5 bases and 0 bases, with 11 bases remaining between them. The germline CDR1 and CDR2 sequences are SEHNR and FQNEAQ (reference sequence). The CDR3 has 15 amino acids. This chain's CDR3 is CASSPGRNSYNEQFF. CDR3 DNA sequence: TGTGCCAGCAGCCCGGGACGGAACTCCTACAATGAGCAGTTCTTC.

This chain uses TRBV12-3 or TRBV12-4 with TRBJ2-1; the D gene could be TRBD1 or TRBD2 (7 bases each). The CDR3 covers 13 residues. With 5 bases removed from V and 9 bases from J, the gap between germline ends came to 14 bases. In DNA, the CDR3 is TGTGCCAGCAGTATGGGGAGGGGGCCTGAGCAGTTCTTC. Translated: CASSMGRGPEQFF.

J is TRBJ1-5 and V is TRBV7-2; D ambiguous. V lost 2 bases to trimming and J lost 6 bases, with 8 bases between them. This CDR3 contains 13 residues. CDR1 is SGHTA, CDR2 FQGNSA, per germline. CDR3 in DNA: TGTGCCAGCAGCTTAATAGACGGTCAGCCCCAGCATTTT. Residues: CASSLIDGQPQHF.